The clone carrying this TCR beta chain was observed at least ten times. RNA transcripts yielded amplified TCR beta CDR3 regions. First-round RT-PCR with HTBI primers preceded a second-round multiplex PCR. TCRdb re-derived calls from the multiplex PCR reads in MiXCR, one entry per CDR3 protein. The sample gives 350,000 to 400,000 distinct CDR3 sequences, 15% of which show up once; approximately 7% is in the top ten. This entry is derived from a study of Graves' ophthalmopathy and Graves' hyperthyroidism. The sequenced material came from peripheral blood. This TCR came from a woman between 18 and 29 years old with stable Graves' hyperthyroidism.

CDR3 in amino acids: CASTLATIGQETQYF. The CDR3 DNA is TGTGCCAGCACCCTAGCAACTATAGGGCAAGAGACCCAGTACTTC. This chain joins TRBV6-5 and TRBJ2-5, with D possibly being TRBD2 (5 bases). V was pared by 7 bases and J by 2 bases, with 17 bases between. The CDR3 sequence is 15 residues long. CDR1 MNHEY and CDR2 SVGAGI come from the germline V gene.